This T cell receptor (beta chain) was recovered during a study of blood T cells in healthy people across ages. Study findings and constraints: The long-lived group displayed more naive CD4+ cells, plus higher diversity, than the aged donors did. Older age coincided with a roughly linear decline in TCR beta diversity per million T cells.

The CDR3 covers 14 residues. Trimming pared 6 bases from V and 0 bases from J, leaving 12 bases between. Germline CDR1 and CDR2: WSHSY and SAAADI. Comments on this clonotype: Its antigen is currently unknown.

Using a J-beta primer mix together with a sample-barcoded 5' primer, a second PCR was run for about 7 to 12 cycles. MiXCR, applied by TCRdb to the 5' RACE reads, yields one record per CDR3 protein. The sample lists just over 1 million distinct CDR3 sequences; around 43% were seen once. Peripheral blood, roughly 9.3 milliliters per donor, was collected. The origin of this receptor is a woman in her fifties or sixties in good health. Sequencing was carried out using blood. This rearrangement joins TRBV10-2 to TRBJ2-7; D is ambiguous. In DNA form, the CDR3 reads TGCGCCAGCAGGGGTGGCTCCAGCTCCTACGAGCAGTACTTC. This translates into CASRGGSSSYEQYF.